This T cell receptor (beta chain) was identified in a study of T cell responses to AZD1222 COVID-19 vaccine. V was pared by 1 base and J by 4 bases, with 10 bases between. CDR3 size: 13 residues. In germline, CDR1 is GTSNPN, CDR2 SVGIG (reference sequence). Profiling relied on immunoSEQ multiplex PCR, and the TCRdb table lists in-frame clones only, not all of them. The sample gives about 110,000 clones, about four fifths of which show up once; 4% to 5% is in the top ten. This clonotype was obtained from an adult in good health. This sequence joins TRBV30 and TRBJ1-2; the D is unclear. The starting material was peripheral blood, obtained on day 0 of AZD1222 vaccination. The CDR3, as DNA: TGTGCCTGGAGTGGGGTGATGTTCTATGGCTACACCTTC. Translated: CAWSGVMFYGYTF.